This T cell receptor (beta chain) was identified in a study of T cell responses to AZD1222 COVID-19 vaccine. Study-level results: Vaccine-related CD4 TCRs covered spike, predominating at 160-218 and 743-854.

Sequencing was performed with immunoSEQ multiplex PCR; in TCRdb, only in-frame clones are kept and a portion is missing. The table lists some 22,000 clones, around 82% of them singletons. Details on this clone: Its antigen is unidentified.

Germline-derived CDR1 and CDR2 are SGHVS and FNYEAQ. This CDR3 region has 18 residues. Trimming removed 5 bases from V and 4 bases from J; junction bases left unmatched: 13. The receptor comes from an adult in good health. J is TRBJ1-3 and V is TRBV7-6; 11 bases align to TRBD1. The source was peripheral blood, collected on day 0 of AZD1222 vaccination. In DNA form, the CDR3 reads TGTGCCAGCAGCCCACATAGGACAGGGGGCTTCAACGGAAACACCATATATTTT. It encodes CASSPHRTGGFNGNTIYF.